This TCR beta chain was sequenced in a study of OX40 agonist ivuxolimab in advanced cancers. Study overall: Having had anti-PD-1, anti-PD-L1 or anti-CTLA-4 therapy before was allowed, and approximately 40% had some. A partial response was reached by three patients: one with hepatocellular carcinoma and two with cutaneous melanoma. Study results and limitations: CD8+ T cells (on average) carried more expanded clones than CD4+ T cells. Circulating CD4+ and CD8+ T cells showed clonal expansion by week 6 at 0.1 to 3.0 mg/kg.

The method was immunoSEQ multiplex PCR; TCRdb's version includes in-frame clones alone and lacks a portion of them. The profile shows under 85,000 clones, about 88% of them singletons. The germline V gene encodes CDR1 LNHDA and CDR2 SQIVND (reference sequence). With 5 bases removed from V and 2 bases from J, the gap between germline ends came to 13 bases. This CDR3 spans 15 amino acids. This clone was counted only a few times. Its antigen is still unknown. Sequenced material: CD4+ or CD8+ T cells sorted from blood, taken in a trial of the OX40 agonist ivuxolimab. This clonotype originated in an adult with an advanced solid tumor such as melanoma, head and neck, liver or kidney cancer. The rearrangement joins TRBV19 to TRBJ1-5, with TRBD1 as a possible D gene (5 bases). The CDR3 protein is CASSGTKLGNQPQHF. As DNA, the CDR3 is TGTGCCAGTAGTGGGACTAAACTAGGCAATCAGCCCCAGCATTTT.